This T cell receptor beta chain appears in the sequencing data of a study of regulatory T cells in long-lasting Graves disease. Study observations and caveats: It was in persistent disease that TRBV28, TRBJ1-2 and TRBJ2-5 were favored.

For this clonotype: The antigen remains undetermined.

V was cut by 6 bases and J by 3 bases, with 21 bases left in between. CDR1 and CDR2 (germline): LNHDA, SQIVND (reference sequence). This CDR3 comprises 17 residues. Assembly of TCR beta libraries relied on iRepertoire HTBI primers together with Arm-PCR of CDR3 regions. TCRdb called the multiplex PCR reads again in MiXCR, with one record for every CDR3 protein. The sample lists approximately 500,000 distinct CDR3 sequences; 20% to 25% were seen once. Indicated time point: persistent/refractory GD, antithyroid drugs over 5 years with positive TRAb. The TCR library was made from RNA that had been extracted from PBMCs in TRIzol.

The material was peripheral blood mononuclear cells (PBMCs), obtained when the disease was refractory, from a patient treated with antithyroid drugs. The V call is TRBV19, the J call TRBJ2-1; D may match TRBD1 or TRBD2 (5 bases each). This sequence originates from a female donor with Graves disease. CDR3 amino acids: CASSSKRWGSGYNEQFF. DNA of the CDR3: TGTGCCAGTAGCTCGAAAAGATGGGGGAGCGGCTACAATGAGCAGTTCTTC.